This T cell receptor beta chain was sequenced for a study of cytomegalovirus exposure and HLA in healthy donors. Turning to the study itself: Around 85 million unique TCRs from HLA-typed donors were held in an early data release. Overall study results and limits: Later analysis identified a missense DCLRE1C variant that was linked to TCR beta V- and J-gene trimming. The authors enumerated 150 to 200 TCR beta chains as linked to cytomegalovirus.

Remarks on this clone: Its antigen is unidentified.

The ends lost 3 bases at V and 3 bases at J; junction bases unmatched: 4. Per the germline V gene, CDR1 is SGHRS and CDR2 is YFSETQ. CDR3 length equals 14 residues. The PCR employed 60 Vbeta primers together with 13 Jbeta primers. In the original workflow: Approximately 73 million unique TCR beta chains, 8.5 million to 14 million shared, were counted in a later analysis. Only in-frame clones appear in the TCRdb table, and some are missing; sequencing was by immunoSEQ multiplex PCR. The V and J calls and clone size come from that table; D and trimming were worked out from the DNA. The table for this sample gives around 46,000 clones.

The receptor comes from a woman in her forties in good health and CMV-seronegative. The sequenced material came from PBMCs. The V call is TRBV5-1, the J call TRBJ1-1; TRBD1 matches at 8 bases. CDR3 coding DNA: TGCGCCAGCAGCTCGACAGGGGCTGACACTGAAGCTTTCTTT. Translating it yields CASSSTGADTEAFF.